The next 18 T cell receptor beta chains were all read from a single sample in a study of PD-L1 blockade in urothelial cancer. Libraries were prepared by immunoSEQ multiplex PCR; TCRdb keeps only in-frame clonotypes and omits some of them. In the table there are roughly 95,000 clones, roughly 84% of which are singletons. Time point: pretreatment peripheral blood. Specimen: PBMCs, collected around atezolizumab (anti-PD-L1) treatment. The receptors shown here come from a man in his sixties with urothelial cancer.

The chain recombines TRBV13 with TRBJ1-2; 9 bases agree with TRBD1. The trim removed 0 bases at V and 5 bases at J, leaving 4 bases unmatched. Germline assignment: CDR1 PRHDT and CDR2 FYEKMQ (reference sequence). This CDR3 has 15 amino acids. The CDR3 DNA sequence: TGTGCCAGCAGCTTAGGGCCGGGACAGGGTTATGGCTACACCTTC. Translated, it gives CASSLGPGQGYGYTF.

The chain links TRBV27 to TRBJ2-7; TRBD2 is a possible D gene (7 bases). Trimming left V 5 bases short and J 2 bases short, with 16 bases between. Germline V gene sequence: CDR1 MNHEY, CDR2 SMNVEV (reference sequence). This CDR3 spans 15 amino acids. As DNA, the CDR3 is TGTGCCAGCAGTCCCCTAGGGGGGGTCCCCTACGAGCAGTACTTC. This codes for CASSPLGGVPYEQYF.

V gene TRBV18 combines with J gene TRBJ2-2; 9 nucleotides match TRBD2. V lost 4 bases and J lost 7; bases outside the gene matches: 16. Germline V lookup: CDR1 KGHSH, CDR2 LQKENI. This CDR3 contains 18 residues. CDR3 residues: CASSLIGEAGGSVGELFF. The CDR3 DNA follows: TGTGCCAGCTCACTCATAGGAGAGGCGGGGGGGTCGGTCGGGGAGCTGTTTTTT. The full variable domain, completed using reference TRBV18 and TRBJ2-2, is NAGVMQNPRHLVRRRGQEARLRCSPMKGHSHVYWYRQLPEEGLKFMVYLQKENIIDESGMPKERFSAEFPKEGPSILRIQQVVRGDSAAYFCASSLIGEAGGSVGELFFGEGSRLTVL.

In regard to this clone: A single base separates this from a much larger clone, so it may be a read error. The chain couples TRBV7-2 to TRBJ2-7; 9 bases map to TRBD1. The V gene's germline CDR1 is SGHTA and CDR2 FQGNSA. The CDR3 extends over 14 amino acids. V shed 5 bases, J shed 2 bases, and the junction held 4 bases outside the gene matches. CDR3 amino acids: CASSPGTGTYEQYF. CDR3 nucleotides: TGTGCCAGCAGCCCCGGGACAGGGACCTACGAGCAGTACTTC.

The V and J genes are TRBV27 and TRBJ2-1; TRBD2 aligns across 7 bases. Germline V gives CDR1 MNHEY, CDR2 SMNVEV (reference sequence). Trimming removed 2 bases from V and 2 bases from J; junction bases left unmatched: 3. This CDR3 is built from 15 residues. As DNA, the CDR3 is TGTGCCAGCAGTTTAATGGCGGGAGCCTACAATGAGCAGTTCTTC. Amino acid sequence: CASSLMAGAYNEQFF.

CDR3 loop: CATRTGGSYNEQFF. The CDR3 bases are TGTGCCACCAGGACAGGGGGCTCCTACAATGAGCAGTTCTTC. The chain combines TRBV19 with TRBJ2-1, with 10 bases fitting TRBD1. Germline CDR1 and CDR2: LNHDA and SQIVND (reference sequence). V lost 10 bases to trimming and J lost 0 bases; unmatched junction nucleotides: 3. The CDR3 runs to 14 residues. Drawing the rest from reference TRBV19 and TRBJ2-1, the complete variable domain is DGGITQSPKYLFRKEGQNVTLSCEQNLNHDAMYWYRQDPGQGLRLIYYSQIVNDFQKGDIAEGYSVSREKKESFPLTVTSAQKNPTAFYLCATRTGGSYNEQFFGPGTRLTVL.

The chain joins TRBV19 to TRBJ2-3; D not certain. Germline V CDR1 and CDR2: LNHDA, SQIVND (reference sequence). The CDR3 is made up of 12 amino acids. Between the trimmed V and J ends, which lost 4 bases and 2 bases, there was a span of 4 bases. This CDR3 reads CASSTHTDTQYF. The CDR3 DNA follows: TGTGCCAGTAGTACCCACACAGATACGCAGTATTTT. The whole variable domain, filled in from reference TRBV19 and TRBJ2-3, reads DGGITQSPKYLFRKEGQNVTLSCEQNLNHDAMYWYRQDPGQGLRLIYYSQIVNDFQKGDIAEGYSVSREKKESFPLTVTSAQKNPTAFYLCASSTHTDTQYFGPGTRLTVL.

The V gene is TRBV6-6, the J gene TRBJ2-7, with a weak D call TRBD1 (5 bases). The V gene's germline CDR1 is MNHNY and CDR2 SVGAGI (reference sequence). V was pared by 7 bases and J by 0 bases, with 10 bases between. This CDR3 is 13 amino acids long. The CDR3 DNA reads as TGTGCCAGCACCCCGACAGCCTCCTACGAGCAGTACTTC. This gives the protein CASTPTASYEQYF.

This chain uses TRBV5-8 with TRBJ1-5; D unresolved. CDR1 is SGHTS, CDR2 YDEGEE, per germline. Between the trimmed V and J ends, which lost 2 bases and 0 bases, there was a span of 15 bases. The CDR3 length is 17 residues. CDR3 loop: CASSFFSRSSSNQPQHF. In DNA, the CDR3 is TGTGCCAGCAGCTTTTTTTCCCGATCCAGTAGCAATCAGCCCCAGCATTTT.

The J gene is TRBJ1-4, the V gene TRBV18; tentatively, D is TRBD1 (6 bases). Trimming shortened V by 2 bases and J by 0 bases, and 13 bases separated the two germline ends. Germline V gene sequence: CDR1 KGHSH, CDR2 LQKENI. The CDR3 is 17 amino acids. CDR3 DNA sequence: TGTGCCAGCTCACCAATAGGGGGTGAGGCAACTAATGAAAAACTGTTTTTT. It specifies CASSPIGGEATNEKLFF.

The chain couples TRBV4-3 to TRBJ2-7; D is unclear. V was pared by 4 bases and J by 3 bases, with 10 bases between. This CDR3 has 13 amino acids. From germline, CDR1 is LGHNA and CDR2 YSLEER. This CDR3 is CASSPQPGYEQYF. CDR3 bases: TGCGCCAGCAGCCCACAGCCCGGCTACGAGCAGTACTTC.

The V gene is TRBV5-1, the J gene TRBJ1-4; possibly TRBD1 for D (5 bases). Germline V gene data show CDR1 as SGHRS and CDR2 as YFSETQ. Trimming took 4 bases from V and 3 from J, leaving 13 bases between them. The CDR3 contains 15 residues. For the CDR3, the DNA is TGCGCCAGCAGCGATCAAGGGGTTGCTAATGAAAAACTGTTTTTT. Residues: CASSDQGVANEKLFF.

The chain uses TRBV4-3 and TRBJ2-7; D remains ambiguous. V lost 0 bases and J 9 bases, leaving 9 bases between the germline ends. The CDR3 contains 12 residues. The germline gives CDR1 LGHNA, CDR2 YSLEER. CDR3 in amino acids: CASSQDGFVQYF. In nucleotides, the CDR3 is TGCGCCAGCAGCCAAGACGGGTTCGTGCAGTACTTC.

DNA for the CDR3: TGCGCCAGCAGCCCCCGGGACAGGGGGCGCGGTGGCTACACCTTC. This encodes CASSPRDRGRGGYTF. The rearrangement joins TRBV5-1 to TRBJ1-2; TRBD1 matches at 12 bases. V was clipped by 4 bases and J by 7 bases; unmatched bases: 8. This CDR3 is 15 amino acids long. Germline-derived CDR1 and CDR2 are SGHRS and YFSETQ.

This chain joins TRBV7-6 and TRBJ2-3; weak D call: TRBD1 (5 bases). CDR3 length equals 16 residues. V lost 2 bases and J 0 bases, leaving 12 bases between the germline ends. CDR1 is SGHVS, CDR2 FNYEAQ, per germline. The chain's CDR3 is CASSLRSAGSTDTQYF. The DNA of the CDR3 is TGTGCCAGCAGCTTACGGTCGGCAGGGAGCACAGATACGCAGTATTTT.

The chain combines TRBV7-3 with TRBJ2-5, with 10 bases matching TRBD1. There are 15 residues in the CDR3. The germline V gene has CDR1 SGHTA and CDR2 FQGTGA. The trim removed 4 bases at V and 5 bases at J, leaving 7 bases unmatched. This CDR3 reads CASSYWTGGRETQYF. The CDR3 nucleotides are TGTGCCAGCAGCTACTGGACAGGGGGTCGGGAGACCCAGTACTTC. The whole variable domain, remainder taken from reference TRBV7-3 and TRBJ2-5, is GAGVSQTPSNKVTEKGKYVELRCDPISGHTALYWYRQSLGQGPEFLIYFQGTGAADDSGLPNDRFFAVRPEGSVSTLKIQRTERGDSAVYLCASSYWTGGRETQYFGPGTRLLVL.

The chain employs TRBV28 and TRBJ1-2; TRBD1 is a possible D gene (6 bases). The CDR3 is made up of 15 amino acids. Looked up from germline, CDR1 is MDHEN and CDR2 is SYDVKM. V was trimmed by 6 bases and J by 4 bases, leaving 18 bases between them. The CDR3 coding sequence is TGTGCCAGCAGAACATCATGGACAGAAGTCTATGGCTACACCTTC. Its protein is CASRTSWTEVYGYTF.

The chain has TRBV15 and TRBJ2-1, with TRBD2 as a possible D gene (5 bases). Germline assignment: CDR1 LNHNV and CDR2 YYDKDF (reference sequence). The CDR3 spans 13 residues. Deletions cut 9 bases from V and 0 bases from J, with 9 bases between. This CDR3 reads CATAVSSYNEQFF. The CDR3 bases are TGTGCCACAGCGGTAAGCTCCTACAATGAGCAGTTCTTC.